The present entry profiles one T cell receptor (beta chain) with its context. As yet, its antigen is unknown. The CDR3 runs to 20 residues. Unmatched junction bases numbered 14, after V lost 2 bases and J lost 2 bases. Germline V gene lookup returns CDR1 MNHEY and CDR2 SVGEGT. These data are taken from a study of early T cells in non-severe SARS-CoV-2 infection. Study information: Sequencing targeted bulk RNA from unsorted whole blood, leaving chains unpaired.

Study findings and constraints: VDJdb matches were skewed toward anti-spike CD8 T cell responses.

In the library, individual cDNA molecules carried attached unique molecular identifiers. Using its own MiXCR run on the 5' RACE reads, TCRdb lists one record per CDR3 protein. The repertoire holds approximately 100,000 distinct CDR3 sequences, with approximately 17% as singletons. The TCR originated in an adult who was a healthcare worker with PCR-confirmed SARS-CoV-2 infection or an uninfected control (not recorded which). Material for sequencing was whole blood. This chain links TRBV6-2 or TRBV6-3 with TRBJ2-6; 8 bases line up with TRBD1. CDR3 region: CASSYTSDRAHSTGANVLTF. The CDR3 bases are TGTGCCAGCAGTTACACATCGGACAGGGCACATTCTACTGGGGCCAACGTCCTGACTTTC.